This T cell receptor delta chain was recorded in a study of gamma-delta T cells after stem cell transplantation. TCRdb re-processed the RT-PCR reads using CATT. The table shows over a thousand delta-chain clones, with 15% occurring only once. With V trimmed by 0 bases and J by 1 base, 10 bases remained unmatched. Per germline, CDR1 GEAIGNYY and CDR2 EKD. The CDR3 has 17 residues. Within the sample, this clone is medium-sized (0.01 to 0.1%). A far larger clone is just one base off, so this is likely a read error. The same CDR3 arises from other DNA sequences in this sample as well. Sequencing used gamma-delta T cells. This receptor was taken from a human donor. It is not recorded whose cells these are; they may come from a transplant donor. This chain uses TRDV2 with TRDJ1; 7 bases line up with TRDD3. The chain's CDR3 is CACDTVLGAPVTDKLIF. CDR3 DNA sequence: TGTGCCTGTGACACCGTCCTGGGGGCCCCGGTCACCGATAAACTCATCTTT.